This record concerns one TCR beta chain sequence. What it binds is not known. Each donor supplied roughly 9 milliliters of peripheral blood. Using a J-beta primer mix together with a sample-barcoded 5' primer, a second PCR was run for roughly 6 to 12 cycles. Each TCR beta cDNA got a 12-nucleotide random molecular identifier. MiXCR, applied by TCRdb to the 5' RACE reads, yields one record per CDR3 protein. The sample contains about 800,000 distinct CDR3 sequences, about 47% of which appear only once. Germline lookup yields CDR1 SGHRS and CDR2 YFSETQ. The CDR3 sequence is 14 residues long. Trimming pared 0 bases from V and 2 bases from J, leaving 9 bases between. The entry originates in a study of blood T cells in healthy people across ages. Study results and caveats: Roughly linearly, TCR beta diversity per million T cells fell as age increased.

Sequencing used blood. This rearrangement joins TRBV5-1 to TRBJ2-7; the D is unclear. The source of this sequence is a man older than 75 in good health. CDR3 sequence reads: CASSLATVPYEQYF. In DNA, the CDR3 is TGCGCCAGCAGCTTGGCTACCGTACCCTACGAGCAGTACTTC. Using reference TRBV5-1 and TRBJ2-7 for the parts outside the CDR3, the full variable domain is KAGVTQTPRYLIKTRGQQVTLSCSPISGHRSVSWYQQTPGQGLQFLFEYFSETQRNKGNFPGRFSGRQFSNSRSEMNVSTLELGDSALYLCASSLATVPYEQYFGPGTRLTVT.